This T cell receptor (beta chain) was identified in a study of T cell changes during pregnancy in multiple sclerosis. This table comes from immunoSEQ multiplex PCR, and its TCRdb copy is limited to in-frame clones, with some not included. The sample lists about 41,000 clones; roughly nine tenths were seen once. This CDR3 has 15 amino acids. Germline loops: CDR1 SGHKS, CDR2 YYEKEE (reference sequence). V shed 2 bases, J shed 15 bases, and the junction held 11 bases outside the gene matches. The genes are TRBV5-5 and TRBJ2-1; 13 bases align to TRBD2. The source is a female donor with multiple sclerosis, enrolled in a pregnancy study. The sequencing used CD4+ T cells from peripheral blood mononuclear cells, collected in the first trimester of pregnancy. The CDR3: CASSFRGTSGNLRFF. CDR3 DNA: TGTGCCAGCAGCTTTAGAGGGACTAGCGGGAATCTCAGGTTCTTC. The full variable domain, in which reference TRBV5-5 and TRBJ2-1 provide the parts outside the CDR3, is DAGVTQSPTHLIKTRGQQVTLRCSPISGHKSVSWYQQVLGQGPQFIFQYYEKEERGRGNFPDRFSARQFPNYSSELNVNALLLGDSALYLCASSFRGTSGNLRFFGPGTRLTVL.